This T cell receptor (beta chain) was sequenced during a study of tumor-infiltrating lymphocytes in primary liver carcinoma. Study information: Roughly 3.65 to 8 million productive TCRbeta reads came from each sample, comparable across tissue types.

Researchers generated TCR beta cDNA from roughly 500 ng of total RNA, relying on a constant-region primer. Generation of the TCR beta libraries relied on three nested multiplex PCR rounds using slightly modified ARM-PCR. Each of the first two PCR rounds ran roughly 9 cycles with TRBV1-TRBV30 forward and C-beta reverse primers. MiXCR, applied by TCRdb to the multiplex PCR reads, yields one record per CDR3 protein. The sample holds tens of thousands of distinct CDR3 sequences, over 70% seen once. Joint extraction of RNA and DNA used about 17-30 mg of bulk tissue that was unsorted. Every tumor was sampled at five separate regions. With respect to this clonotype: One end of the junction does not line up with germline, which may come from a read error.

This CDR3 is 16 amino acids long. Germline V CDR1 and CDR2: LGHNA, YNFKEQ. Sequenced sample: liver tumor tissue from sampling region 3. Subset: tumor region T3, left-lateral pole. This TCR was recovered from a man aged 35 to 55 with primary liver carcinoma and hepatitis B virus infection. The chain employs TRBV4-2 and TRBJ1-2, with 7 bases aligning to TRBD1. The CDR3 DNA is TGTGCCAGCAGCCAAGAAGGGCAGGGGGGCAACTATGCCTACACCTTT. This translates into CASSQEGQGGNYAYTF.